At least ten counts were recorded for the clone carrying this TCR beta chain. The TCRbeta library was prepared with unique molecular identifiers. In TCRdb, the PCR reads were re-called with MiXCR into one record per CDR3 protein. In the table there are 60,000 to 85,000 distinct CDR3 sequences, roughly 20% of which are singletons. This entry belongs to a study of T-cell reconstitution after alpha-beta-depleted transplantation in children. Trimming cost V 4 bases and J 4 bases, with 15 bases left between them. This CDR3 contains 15 residues. The V gene's germline CDR1 is LGHNA and CDR2 YNFKEQ. The V gene is TRBV4-2, the J gene TRBJ2-3; D unresolved. The origin of this receptor is a male patient aged 2-15 years who had a stem cell transplant for acute lymphoblastic leukemia, so the T cells may come from the graft donor. The specimen was PBMCs, mostly from graft donor cells, collected 360 days after TCRalphabeta/CD19-depleted stem cell transplant. CDR3 in DNA: TGTGCCAGCAGCCCGGAGAATCCTGAGGCAGATACGCAGTATTTT. Protein sequence: CASSPENPEADTQYF.